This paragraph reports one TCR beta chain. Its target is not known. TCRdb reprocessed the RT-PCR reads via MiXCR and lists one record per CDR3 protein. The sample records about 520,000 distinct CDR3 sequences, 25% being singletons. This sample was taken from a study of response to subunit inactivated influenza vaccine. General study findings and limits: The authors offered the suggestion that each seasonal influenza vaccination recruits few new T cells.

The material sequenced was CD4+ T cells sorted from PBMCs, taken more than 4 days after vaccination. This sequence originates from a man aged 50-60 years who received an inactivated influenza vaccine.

The CDR3, as DNA: TGTGCCAGTTGGGGGGGGGAGCAGTTCTTC. This encodes CASWGGEQFF. The V call is TRBV6-2 or TRBV6-3, the J call TRBJ2-1, with 7 bases identical to TRBD2. Germline V lookup: CDR1 MNHEY, CDR2 SVGEGT. After removal of 9 bases from V and 10 bases from J, the junction contained 3 bases not matched to a gene. This CDR3 spans 10 amino acids.